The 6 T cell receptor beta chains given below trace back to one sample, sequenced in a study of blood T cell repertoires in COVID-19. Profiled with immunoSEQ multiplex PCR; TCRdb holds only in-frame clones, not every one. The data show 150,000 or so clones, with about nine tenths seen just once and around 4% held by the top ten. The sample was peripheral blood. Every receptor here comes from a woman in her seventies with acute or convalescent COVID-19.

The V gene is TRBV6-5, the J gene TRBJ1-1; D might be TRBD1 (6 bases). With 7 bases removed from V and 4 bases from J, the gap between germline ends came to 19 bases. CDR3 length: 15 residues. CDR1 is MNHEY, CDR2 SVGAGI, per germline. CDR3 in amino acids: CASTARGGQGTEAFF. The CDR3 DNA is TGTGCCAGCACGGCGAGGGGGGGGCAGGGCACTGAAGCTTTCTTT.

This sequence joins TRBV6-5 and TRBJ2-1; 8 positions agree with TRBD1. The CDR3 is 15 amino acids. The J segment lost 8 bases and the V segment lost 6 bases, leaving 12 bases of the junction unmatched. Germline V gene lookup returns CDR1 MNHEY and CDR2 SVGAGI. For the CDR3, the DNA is TGTGCCAGCAGCACCGGACAGGGAGGTGGAGATGAGCAGTTCTTC. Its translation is CASSTGQGGGDEQFF.

The DNA for the CDR3 is TGTGCCAGCAGCACCCTGGGACAGTTCTATAATTCACCCCTCCACTTT. Encoded protein: CASSTLGQFYNSPLHF. The gene calls are TRBV5-5 and TRBJ1-6; the match to TRBD1 covers 7 bases. The CDR3 consists of 16 residues. V was clipped by 4 bases and J by 3 bases; unmatched bases: 7. The germline V gene encodes CDR1 SGHKS and CDR2 YYEKEE (reference sequence).

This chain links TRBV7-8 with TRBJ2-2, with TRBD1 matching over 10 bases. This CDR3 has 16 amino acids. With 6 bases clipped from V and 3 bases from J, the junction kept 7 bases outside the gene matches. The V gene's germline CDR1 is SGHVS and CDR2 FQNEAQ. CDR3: CASRPTGGEYTGELFF. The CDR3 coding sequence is TGTGCCAGCAGACCGACAGGGGGCGAATACACCGGGGAGCTGTTTTTT.

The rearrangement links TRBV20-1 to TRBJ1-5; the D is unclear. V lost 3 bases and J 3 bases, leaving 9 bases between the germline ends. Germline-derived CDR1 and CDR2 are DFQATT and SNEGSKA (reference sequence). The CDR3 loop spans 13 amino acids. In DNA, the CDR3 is TGCAGTGCTAGTTCGAGACTCAATCAGCCCCAGCATTTT. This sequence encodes CSASSRLNQPQHF.

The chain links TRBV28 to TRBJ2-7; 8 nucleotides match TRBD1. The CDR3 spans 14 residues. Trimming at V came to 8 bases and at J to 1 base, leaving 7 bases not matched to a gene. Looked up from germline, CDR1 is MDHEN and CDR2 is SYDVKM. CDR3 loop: CASRTDRVSYEQYF. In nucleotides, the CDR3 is TGTGCCAGCCGAACGGACAGGGTATCCTACGAGCAGTACTTC.